This T cell receptor (beta chain) was captured in a study of CD8+CD57+ T cells in acquired aplastic anemia. Looking at the study overall: About 3 ug was the average amount of DNA from sorted CD4+ and CD8+ cells. As sequenced from healthy donors, CD4+ cells averaged around 10 million reads. The study, taken as a whole, reports: Patients and healthy controls showed no significant CD8+ Simpson's diversity difference.

Template material for TCR beta VDJ and CDR3 profiling consisted of genomic DNA. MiXCR, applied by TCRdb to the reads, yields one record per CDR3 protein. In the table there are 100,000 to 150,000 distinct CDR3 sequences, around 46% of which are singletons. Notes on this clonotype: Antigen specificity is unknown.

Germline assignment: CDR1 SGHAT and CDR2 FQNNGV. This CDR3 is 18 amino acids long. Trimming stripped 3 bases from V and 0 bases from J, with 15 bases between. The receptor was isolated from a human donor in good health, serving as a control. The chain links TRBV11-2 to TRBJ2-6, with D maybe TRBD2 (6 bases). Sequenced material: sorted CD4+, CD8+, or CD8+CD57+ T cells (not recorded which) from PBMCs. DNA for the CDR3: TGTGCCAGCAGCTTGGGCGGGGTGATGGCCTCTGGGGCCAACGTCCTGACTTTC. It encodes CASSLGGVMASGANVLTF.